These 13 T cell receptor beta chains share one sample of origin, sequenced in a study of T cells in Graves' hyperthyroidism and ophthalmopathy. Amplified TCR beta CDR3 regions came from RNA transcripts. The primer set for the first-round RT-PCR of the TCR CDR3 was HTBI. TCRdb reanalysed the multiplex PCR reads using MiXCR and keeps one entry per CDR3 protein. This table has some 550,000 distinct CDR3 sequences, less than 25% appearing once. Sequenced sample: blood. All receptors derive from a young man with Graves' hyperthyroidism.

Ten or more counts support this clonotype. The chain recombines TRBV7-2 with TRBJ1-5; maybe TRBD1 (5 bases). This CDR3 comprises 14 residues. Trimming pared 5 bases from V and 3 bases from J, leaving 11 bases between. Germline values: CDR1 SGHTA, CDR2 FQGNSA. The CDR3 is CASSHGAFNQPQHF. The CDR3 DNA reads as TGTGCCAGCAGCCACGGGGCGTTCAATCAGCCCCAGCATTTT.

The chain has TRBV3-1 and TRBJ1-2; D remains ambiguous. The CDR3 is 12 residues long. Germline V gene data show CDR1 as LGHDT and CDR2 as YNNKEL (reference sequence). Trimming pared 1 base from V and 7 bases from J, leaving 7 bases between. The CDR3: CASSQGEVGYTF. CDR3 nucleotides: TGTGCCAGCAGCCAAGGTGAAGTTGGCTACACCTTC.

This clonotype has ten or more counts. The gene calls are TRBV6-1 and TRBJ2-2, with D hard to call. V dropped 6 bases and J dropped 1 base, with 6 bases sitting between them. This CDR3 comprises 13 residues. Germline CDR1 is MNHNS and CDR2 is SASEGT. CDR3 in DNA: TGTGCCAGCAGACGACGGAACACCGGGGAGCTGTTTTTT. Protein: CASRRRNTGELFF.

With respect to this clonotype: Relative to the germline gene, one junction end is altered; a read error may explain this. This chain uses TRBV6-1 with TRBJ1-5; D gene uncertain. CDR3 length: 13 residues. Germline CDR1 reads MNHNS; CDR2 reads SASEGT. The CDR3 region has the DNA TGTGCCAGCAGTGAAGATCAGAATCAGCCTCAGCATTTT. Amino acid sequence: CASSEDQNQPQHF.

There are a few counts of this clonotype. This sequence joins TRBV6-5 and TRBJ1-2; possibly TRBD1 for D (5 bases). The CDR3 spans 15 residues. Germline CDR1 and CDR2: MNHEY and SVGAGI. V was pared by 3 bases and J by 5 bases, with 16 bases between. CDR3 protein: CASSYSRDGQYGYTF. In nucleotides, the CDR3 is TGTGCCAGCAGTTATTCGAGGGACGGACAATATGGCTACACCTTC.

Ten or more counts support this clonotype. The chain is built from TRBV28 and TRBJ1-1, with D maybe TRBD1 (5 bases). V lost 5 bases and J lost 7, with 17 bases in between. Germline V gene sequence: CDR1 MDHEN, CDR2 SYDVKM. The CDR3 is 14 amino acids. The CDR3 is CASSPGTGNGEAFF. DNA of the CDR3: TGTGCCAGCAGTCCGGGGACGGGGAACGGTGAAGCTTTCTTT.

This sequence joins TRBV11-1 and TRBJ1-1; possibly TRBD1 for D (5 bases). Germline-derived CDR1 and CDR2 are SGHAT and FQDESV (reference sequence). This CDR3 has 18 residues. The V and J ends lost 2 bases and 1 base respectively, with 20 bases between them. CDR3 protein: CASSLFGGRVGGNTEAFF. In DNA form, the CDR3 reads TGTGCCAGCAGCTTATTCGGGGGTAGGGTCGGAGGGAACACTGAAGCTTTCTTT.

The chain employs TRBV7-8 and TRBJ2-1, with a tentative D call TRBD1 (6 bases). The CDR3 covers 18 residues. Between the trimmed V and J ends, which lost 5 bases and 6 bases, there was a span of 26 bases. CDR1 is SGHVS, CDR2 FQNEAQ, per germline. Here the CDR3 reads CASSPWVSEGTLFNEQFF. The CDR3 nucleotides are TGTGCCAGCAGCCCCTGGGTTAGCGAGGGGACACTATTCAATGAGCAGTTCTTC.

This clonotype showed up just a few times. The gene calls are TRBV7-8 and TRBJ1-5; D gene uncertain. The CDR3 is 16 amino acids. The ends were cut back, 4 bases at V and 4 bases at J, with 17 bases in the middle. The germline V gene encodes CDR1 SGHVS and CDR2 FQNEAQ. In nucleotides, the CDR3 is TGTGCCAGCAGCTCCCTTACGCCCCTTGGGAATCAGCCCCAGCATTTT. This gives the protein CASSSLTPLGNQPQHF.

This clonotype was recorded a few times. This chain uses TRBV12-3 or TRBV12-4 with TRBJ1-5; tentatively, D is TRBD1 (5 bases). CDR3 length equals 15 residues. Trimming stripped 3 bases from V and 5 bases from J, with 14 bases between. CDR3 loop: CASSLGVGGDQPQHF. The CDR3 DNA follows: TGTGCCAGCAGTTTGGGGGTCGGAGGAGATCAGCCCCAGCATTTT.

On this clonotype: It may be a read error: a sequence one base away is much more abundant. The CDR3 DNA is TGTGCCAGCAGCTTATTGGTCACTGAAGCTTTCTTT. Translation gives CASSLLVTEAFF. The chain is built from TRBV7-8 and TRBJ1-1; D unresolved. The germline gives CDR1 SGHVS, CDR2 FQNEAQ. The CDR3 is made up of 12 amino acids. The V and J ends lost 2 bases and 4 bases respectively, with 5 bases between them. Complete variable domain (other parts from reference TRBV7-8 and TRBJ1-1): GAGVSQSPRYKVAKRGQDVALRCDPISGHVSLFWYQQALGQGPEFLTYFQNEAQLDKSGLPSDRFFAERPEGSVSTLKIQRTQQEDSAVYLCASSLLVTEAFFGQGTRLTVV.

This clonotype has at least ten counts. V usage is TRBV27 and J usage is TRBJ1-2; D ambiguous. The CDR3 runs 16 residues. The V gene lost 5 bases and the J gene lost 1 base, with 17 bases spanning the gap. Germline V gives CDR1 MNHEY, CDR2 SMNVEV (reference sequence). The CDR3 here is CASSKAVAGLNYGYTF. For the CDR3, the DNA is TGTGCCAGCAGTAAAGCGGTGGCAGGACTTAACTATGGCTACACCTTC.

As to this clonotype: With a much larger clone just one base away, this may be a read error. Given the absence of the conserved phenylalanine or tryptophan at the CDR3 end, a read error is likely. J is TRBJ1-1 and V is TRBV12-3 or TRBV12-4; D remains ambiguous. The CDR3 runs 9 residues. Trimming shortened V by 3 bases and J by 9 bases, and 2 bases separated the two germline ends. The CDR3 DNA reads TGTGCCAGCAGTTTTAAAGCTTTCGTT. Amino acids: CASSFKAFV.